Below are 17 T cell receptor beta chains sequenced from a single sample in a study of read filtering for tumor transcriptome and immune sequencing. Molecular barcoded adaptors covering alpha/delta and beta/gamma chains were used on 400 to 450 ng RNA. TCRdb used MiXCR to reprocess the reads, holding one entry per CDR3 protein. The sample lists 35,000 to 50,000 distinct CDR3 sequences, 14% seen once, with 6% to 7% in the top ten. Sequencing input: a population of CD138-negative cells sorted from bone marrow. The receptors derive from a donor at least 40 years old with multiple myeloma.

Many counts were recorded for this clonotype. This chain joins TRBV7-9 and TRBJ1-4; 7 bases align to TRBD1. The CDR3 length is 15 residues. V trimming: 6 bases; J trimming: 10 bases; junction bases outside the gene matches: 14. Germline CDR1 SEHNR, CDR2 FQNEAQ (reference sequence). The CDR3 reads CASSNPQGLSGKLFF. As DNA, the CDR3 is TGTGCCAGCAGTAACCCACAGGGGTTAAGTGGAAAACTGTTTTTT.

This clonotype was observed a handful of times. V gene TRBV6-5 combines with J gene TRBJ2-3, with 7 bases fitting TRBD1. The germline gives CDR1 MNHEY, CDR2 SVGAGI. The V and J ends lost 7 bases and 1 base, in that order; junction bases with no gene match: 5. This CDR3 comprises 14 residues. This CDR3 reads CASTNTGGTDTQYF. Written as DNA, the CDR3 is TGTGCCAGCACCAACACAGGGGGCACAGATACGCAGTATTTT.

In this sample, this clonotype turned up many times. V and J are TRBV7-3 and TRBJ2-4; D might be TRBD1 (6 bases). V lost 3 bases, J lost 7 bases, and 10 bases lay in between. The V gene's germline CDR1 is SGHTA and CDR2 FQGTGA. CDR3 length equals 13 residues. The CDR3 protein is CASSLLRGNIQYF. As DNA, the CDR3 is TGTGCCAGCAGCTTGCTGAGGGGGAACATTCAGTACTTC. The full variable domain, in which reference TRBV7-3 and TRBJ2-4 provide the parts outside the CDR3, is GAGVSQTPSNKVTEKGKYVELRCDPISGHTALYWYRQSLGQGPEFLIYFQGTGAADDSGLPNDRFFAVRPEGSVSTLKIQRTERGDSAVYLCASSLLRGNIQYFGAGTRLSVL.

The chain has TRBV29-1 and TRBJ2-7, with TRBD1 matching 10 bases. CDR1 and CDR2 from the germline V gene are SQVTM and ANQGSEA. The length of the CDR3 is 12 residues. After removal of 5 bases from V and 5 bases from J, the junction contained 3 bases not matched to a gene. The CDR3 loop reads CSVRTGGHEQYF. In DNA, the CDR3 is TGCAGCGTTCGGACAGGGGGGCACGAGCAGTACTTC.

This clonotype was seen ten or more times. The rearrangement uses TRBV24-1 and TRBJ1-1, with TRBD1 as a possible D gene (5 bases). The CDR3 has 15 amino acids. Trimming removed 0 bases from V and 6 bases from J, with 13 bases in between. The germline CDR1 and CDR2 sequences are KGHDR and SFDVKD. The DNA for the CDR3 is TGTGCCACCAGTGATTTGAAAAGGGGACGGTCTGAAGCTTTCTTT. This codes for CATSDLKRGRSEAFF.

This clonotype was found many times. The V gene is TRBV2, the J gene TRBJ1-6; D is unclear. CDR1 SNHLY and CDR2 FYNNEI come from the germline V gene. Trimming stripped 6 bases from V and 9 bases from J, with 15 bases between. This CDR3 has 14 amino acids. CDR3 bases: TGTGCCAGCAGAGGTCAACGAGGAGGTTCACCCCTCCACTTT. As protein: CASRGQRGGSPLHF.

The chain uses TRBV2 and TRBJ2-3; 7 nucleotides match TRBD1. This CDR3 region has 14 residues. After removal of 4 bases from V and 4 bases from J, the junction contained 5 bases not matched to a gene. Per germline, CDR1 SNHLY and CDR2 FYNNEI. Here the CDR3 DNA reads TGTGCCAGCAGTGCCAGGACAGGCCCAGATACGCAGTATTTT. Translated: CASSARTGPDTQYF.

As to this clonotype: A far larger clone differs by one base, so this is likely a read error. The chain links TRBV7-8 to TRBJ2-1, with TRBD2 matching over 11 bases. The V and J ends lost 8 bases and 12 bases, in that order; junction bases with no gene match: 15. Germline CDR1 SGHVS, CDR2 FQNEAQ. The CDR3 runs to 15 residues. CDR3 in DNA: TGTGCCAGCCGGCTAGCGGGGGGCCCTCGGGATGTGCAGTTCTTC. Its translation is CASRLAGGPRDVQFF.

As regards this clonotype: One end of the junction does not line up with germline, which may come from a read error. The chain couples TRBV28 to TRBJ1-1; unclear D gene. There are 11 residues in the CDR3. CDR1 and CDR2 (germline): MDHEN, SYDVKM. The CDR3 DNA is TGTGCCAGCAGACTGAACACTGGAGCTTTCTTT. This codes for CASRLNTGAFF.

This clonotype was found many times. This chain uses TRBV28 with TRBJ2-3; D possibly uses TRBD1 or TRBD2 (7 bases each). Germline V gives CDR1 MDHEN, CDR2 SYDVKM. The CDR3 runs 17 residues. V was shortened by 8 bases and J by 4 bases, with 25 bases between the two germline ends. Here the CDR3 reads CASLRLRSGTVADTQYF. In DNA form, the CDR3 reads TGTGCCAGCCTCCGCTTGAGAAGCGGGACAGTGGCAGATACGCAGTATTTT.

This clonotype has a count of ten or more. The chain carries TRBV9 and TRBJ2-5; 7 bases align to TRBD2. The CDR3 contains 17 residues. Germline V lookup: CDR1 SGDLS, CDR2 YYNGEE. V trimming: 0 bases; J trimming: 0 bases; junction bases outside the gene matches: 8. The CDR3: CASSVGERGGNQETQYF. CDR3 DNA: TGTGCCAGCAGCGTAGGAGAGCGGGGCGGGAACCAAGAGACCCAGTACTTC. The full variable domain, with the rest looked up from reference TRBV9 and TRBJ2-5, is DSGVTQTPKHLITATGQRVTLRCSPRSGDLSVYWYQQSLDQGLQFLIQYYNGEERAKGNILERFSAQQFPDLHSELNLSSLELGDSALYFCASSVGERGGNQETQYFGPGTRLLVL.

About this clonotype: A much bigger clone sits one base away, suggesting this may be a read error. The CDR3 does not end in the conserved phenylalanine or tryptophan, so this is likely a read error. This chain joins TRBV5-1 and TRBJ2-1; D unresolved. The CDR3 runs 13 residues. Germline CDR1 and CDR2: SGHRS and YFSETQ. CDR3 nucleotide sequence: TGTGCCAGCAGCCTGCATGGACCGAATGAGCAGTTCTCC. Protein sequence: CASSLHGPNEQFS.

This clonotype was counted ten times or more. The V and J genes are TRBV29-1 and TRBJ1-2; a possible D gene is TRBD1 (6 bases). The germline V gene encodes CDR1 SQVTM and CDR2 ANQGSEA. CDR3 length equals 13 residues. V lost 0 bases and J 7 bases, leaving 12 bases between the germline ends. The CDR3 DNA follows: TGCAGCGTTGAAGATTTTAGGACAGCTGGCTACACCTTC. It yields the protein CSVEDFRTAGYTF.

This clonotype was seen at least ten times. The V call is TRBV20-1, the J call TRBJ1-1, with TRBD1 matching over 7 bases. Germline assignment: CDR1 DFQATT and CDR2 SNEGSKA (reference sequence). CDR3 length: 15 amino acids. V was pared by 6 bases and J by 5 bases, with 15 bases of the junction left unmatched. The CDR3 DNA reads TGCAGTGCGGCGGGACAGCCCCCTCGGGGTACTGAAGCTTTCTTT. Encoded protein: CSAAGQPPRGTEAFF.

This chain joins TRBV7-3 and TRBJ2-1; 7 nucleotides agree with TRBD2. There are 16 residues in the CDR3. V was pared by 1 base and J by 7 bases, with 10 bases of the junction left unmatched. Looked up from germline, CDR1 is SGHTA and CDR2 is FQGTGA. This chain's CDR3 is CASSLKGAGFMNEQFF. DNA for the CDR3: TGTGCCAGCAGCTTAAAAGGAGCGGGATTCATGAATGAGCAGTTCTTC.

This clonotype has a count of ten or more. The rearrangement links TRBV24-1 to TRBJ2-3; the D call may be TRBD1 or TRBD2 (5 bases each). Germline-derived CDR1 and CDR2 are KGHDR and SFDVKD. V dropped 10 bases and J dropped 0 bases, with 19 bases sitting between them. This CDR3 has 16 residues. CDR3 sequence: CATTLLRGPSTDTQYF. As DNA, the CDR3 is TGTGCCACAACTCTCCTCCGGGGCCCTAGCACAGATACGCAGTATTTT.

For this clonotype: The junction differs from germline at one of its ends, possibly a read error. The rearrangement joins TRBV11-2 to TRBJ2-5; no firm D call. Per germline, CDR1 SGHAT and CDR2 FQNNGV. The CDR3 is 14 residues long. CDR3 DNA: TGTGCCAGCAACCATCAAAGTGCGGAAGAGACCCGGTACTTC. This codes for CASNHQSAEETRYF.